What follows are 18 T cell receptor beta chains derived from one specimen sequenced in a study of blood T cell repertoires in COVID-19. Sequencing was performed with immunoSEQ multiplex PCR; in TCRdb, only in-frame clones are kept and a portion is missing. The sample lists about 390,000 clones; about 83% were seen once. Sequencing used PBMCs or T cells enriched from blood (not recorded which). The origin of the receptors is a woman in her 50s who had recovered from COVID-19.

The rearrangement uses TRBV7-2 and TRBJ2-2; 8 bases align to TRBD2. Trimming took 2 bases from V and 4 from J; bases not matched to a gene: 3. This CDR3 spans 15 amino acids. Germline V gene data show CDR1 as SGHTA and CDR2 as FQGNSA. The CDR3 DNA follows: TGTGCCAGCAGCTTAAGCAGCGGGGGCACCGGGGAGCTGTTTTTT. Amino acids: CASSLSSGGTGELFF.

The chain recombines TRBV5-3 with TRBJ2-7; TRBD2 matches at 7 bases. Being an ORF, TRBV5-3 has a function that is uncertain. The CDR3 runs to 15 residues. V shed 0 bases, J shed 0 bases, and the junction held 3 bases outside the gene matches. The CDR3 sequence: CARSLAGTTSYEQYF. CDR3 sequence (DNA): TGTGCCAGAAGCTTGGCCGGGACTACCTCCTACGAGCAGTACTTC.

The chain joins TRBV3-1 (or the pseudogene TRBV3-2) to TRBJ2-7; tentatively, D is TRBD1 (5 bases). Trimming removed 4 bases at V and 3 bases at J, with 16 bases between. Germline V lookup: CDR1 LGHDT, CDR2 YNNKEL (reference sequence). CDR3 length equals 15 residues. The CDR3 DNA sequence: TGTGCCAGCAGCCCAGGGCCTTTGCGAGGCTACGAGCAGTACTTC. Protein sequence: CASSPGPLRGYEQYF.

The chain combines TRBV9 with TRBJ1-3, with D maybe TRBD1 (5 bases). V shed 0 bases and J shed 2 bases, with 9 bases lying between them. Per germline, CDR1 SGDLS and CDR2 YYNGEE. The length of the CDR3 is 15 residues. In DNA form, the CDR3 reads TGTGCCAGCAGCGTAGGGGGCAGGGCTGGAAACACCATATATTTT. Residues: CASSVGGRAGNTIYF. The whole variable domain, remainder taken from reference TRBV9 and TRBJ1-3, is DSGVTQTPKHLITATGQRVTLRCSPRSGDLSVYWYQQSLDQGLQFLIQYYNGEERAKGNILERFSAQQFPDLHSELNLSSLELGDSALYFCASSVGGRAGNTIYFGEGSWLTVV.

This clone was detected only once. The chain uses TRBV27 and TRBJ1-6; 7 bases match TRBD1. Trimming at V came to 5 bases and at J to 6 bases, leaving 7 bases not matched to a gene. The germline gives CDR1 MNHEY, CDR2 SMNVEV (reference sequence). The CDR3 sequence is 15 residues long. CDR3 sequence reads: CASSLTGTANSPLHF. CDR3 DNA sequence: TGTGCCAGCAGTCTGACCGGGACAGCTAATTCACCCCTCCACTTT.

V is TRBV5-6 and J is TRBJ1-6; the D is unclear. The V and J ends lost 3 bases and 7 bases respectively, with 14 bases between them. Per the germline V gene, CDR1 is SGHDT and CDR2 is YYEEEE. CDR3 size: 15 residues. The CDR3 DNA sequence: TGTGCCAGCAGCTCCGCAGGTCCGGCAAATTCACCCCTCCACTTT. Translating gives CASSSAGPANSPLHF.

This clone was counted a single time. The chain uses TRBV7-3 and TRBJ2-7; D is undetermined. Germline-derived CDR1 and CDR2 are SGHTA and FQGTGA. V dropped 5 bases and J dropped 12 bases, with 20 bases sitting between them. CDR3 length: 13 residues. The CDR3 DNA reads as TGTGCCAGCAGCCTTCTTCCCCTAGAGAAGTTGTACTTC. Amino acids: CASSLLPLEKLYF.

The chain recombines TRBV19 with TRBJ1-6; possible D gene TRBD1, 5 bases. The CDR3 length is 16 residues. Deletions cut 1 base from V and 7 bases from J, with 14 bases between. Germline values: CDR1 LNHDA, CDR2 SQIVND (reference sequence). The CDR3 region is CASSIGSRVTNSPLHF. The CDR3 region has the DNA TGTGCCAGTAGTATAGGTTCCAGGGTTACCAATTCACCCCTCCACTTT.

This clone was found once. The chain uses TRBV4-2 and TRBJ2-2; no firm D call. Germline CDR1 LGHNA, CDR2 YNFKEQ. The CDR3 contains 15 residues. Trimming took off 1 base at V and 1 base at J, with 7 bases between the two ends. The CDR3 DNA is TGTGCCAGCAGCCAAGGAGTGAAGAACACCGGGGAGCTGTTTTTT. Translation gives CASSQGVKNTGELFF.

This clone has a single count. The chain links TRBV19 to TRBJ2-7; D gene uncertain. V lost 7 bases to trimming and J lost 0 bases, with 16 bases between them. The CDR3 loop spans 15 amino acids. Germline CDR1 and CDR2: LNHDA and SQIVND (reference sequence). CDR3 DNA: TGTGCCAGTAAGTCCGCGGCGCGAAGCTCCTACGAGCAGTACTTC. Translation gives CASKSAARSSYEQYF.

The J gene is TRBJ1-2, the V gene TRBV7-9; possible D gene TRBD1, 5 bases. The ends were cut back, 2 bases at V and 8 bases at J, with 9 bases in the middle. Per the germline V gene, CDR1 is SEHNR and CDR2 is FQNEAQ (reference sequence). This CDR3 has 12 amino acids. CDR3 in DNA: TGTGCCAGCAGCTTAACGGACACCGGCTACACCTTC. As protein: CASSLTDTGYTF.

The rearrangement links TRBV3-1 (or the pseudogene TRBV3-2) to TRBJ1-4; D unresolved. The CDR3 loop spans 16 amino acids. The V and J ends lost 1 base and 4 bases respectively, with 13 bases between them. Looked up from germline, CDR1 is LGHDT and CDR2 is YNNKEL (reference sequence). The CDR3 is CASSQGAGKGNEKLFF. DNA for the CDR3: TGTGCCAGCAGCCAAGGGGCGGGCAAGGGTAATGAAAAACTGTTTTTT.

This chain joins TRBV6-2 or TRBV6-3 and TRBJ2-7, with D possibly being TRBD2 (7 bases). V was shortened by 6 bases and J by 2 bases, with 17 bases between the two germline ends. Germline values: CDR1 MNHEY, CDR2 SVGEGT. The CDR3 consists of 15 residues. As DNA, the CDR3 is TGTGCCAGCAGCCCCCTTGGGGGGGCCGCCTACGAGCAGTACTTC. This gives the protein CASSPLGGAAYEQYF.

The chain couples TRBV5-6 to TRBJ2-7, with 8 nucleotides matching TRBD1. CDR3 length equals 14 residues. The V gene's germline CDR1 is SGHDT and CDR2 YYEEEE. The ends lost 4 bases at V and 2 bases at J; junction bases unmatched: 5. CDR3 residues: CASSPGQDPYEQYF. CDR3 nucleotide sequence: TGTGCCAGCAGCCCGGGACAGGACCCCTACGAGCAGTACTTC. The variable domain in full, with the rest retrieved from reference TRBV5-6 and TRBJ2-7, is DAGVTQSPTHLIKTRGQQVTLRCSPKSGHDTVSWYQQALGQGPQFIFQYYEEEERQRGNFPDRFSGHQFPNYSSELNVNALLLGDSALYLCASSPGQDPYEQYFGPGTRLTVT.

The chain links TRBV2 to TRBJ1-4, with no clear D. Germline V gives CDR1 SNHLY, CDR2 FYNNEI. CDR3 length: 14 residues. Trimming shortened V by 5 bases and J by 3 bases, and 10 bases separated the two germline ends. In nucleotides, the CDR3 is TGTGCCAGCAGTCTAGCCGGATCTAATGAAAAACTGTTTTTT. Its translation is CASSLAGSNEKLFF.

The chain joins TRBV29-1 to TRBJ1-2; 9 bases are shared with TRBD1. This CDR3 has 15 residues. The junction had 9 bases not matched to a gene; V was cut back by 7 bases and J by 0 bases. Germline V gives CDR1 SQVTM, CDR2 ANQGSEA. This chain's CDR3 is CSAGQGLGTNYGYTF. CDR3 bases: TGCAGCGCGGGACAGGGCCTAGGGACTAACTATGGCTACACCTTC.

The chain couples TRBV27 to TRBJ2-1; 10 bases fit TRBD2. Germline V CDR1 and CDR2: MNHEY, SMNVEV (reference sequence). The CDR3 totals 16 residues. Trimming took 1 base from V and 5 from J; bases not matched to a gene: 5. CDR3 loop: CASSLYPSGGNNEQFF. The CDR3 DNA reads as TGTGCCAGCAGTTTATACCCTAGCGGGGGCAACAATGAGCAGTTCTTC.

The chain uses TRBV28 and TRBJ1-2; TRBD1 might be the D (5 bases). Germline V gene sequence: CDR1 MDHEN, CDR2 SYDVKM. Trimming removed 6 bases at V and 6 bases at J, with 17 bases between. The CDR3 is 14 residues long. In nucleotides, the CDR3 is TGTGCCAGCAGCTCGCCAGGGTGGGGGGATGGCTACACCTTC. Its translation is CASSSPGWGDGYTF.